Listed below are T cell receptor beta chains from one sample, sequenced in a study of a mutant IDH1 vaccine in newly diagnosed glioma. Their antigens remain unidentified. The protocol was immunoSEQ multiplex PCR, while the TCRdb copy is restricted to in-frame clones and leaves out a portion. The sample holds tens of thousands of clones, roughly 80% seen once. The source was PBMCs, collected from a glioma patient whose treatment included an IDH1 peptide vaccine. All receptors derive from a young man with glioma. CDR3s include the opening cysteine and the closing phenylalanine or tryptophan. A D gene is named only where the DNA matches it firmly. A row's size may be missing; if present it is once, few, many or a size class.

.,TRBV10-2,.,TRBJ1-3,TGCGCCAGCAGTGAGTCTTACTCTGGAAACACCATATATTTT,CASSESYSGNTIYF
.,TRBV7-6,.,TRBJ1-3,TGTGCCAGCAGCTTAGTAGGGCAGGGTAGTGCGAACACCATATATTTT,CASSLVGQGSANTIYF
.,TRBV6-6,.,TRBJ2-2,TGTGCCAGCACACCTAACACCGGGGAGCTGTTTTTT,CASTPNTGELFF
.,TRBV29-1,.,TRBJ1-1,TGCAGCGTTGGGTCCAGACTGAACACTGAAGCTTTCTTT,CSVGSRLNTEAFF
.,TRBV28,.,TRBJ1-1,TGTGCCAGCAGGCCCGGTCGTTTGGGGCTTATGAACACTGAAGCTTTCTTT,CASRPGRLGLMNTEAFF
.,TRBV19,.,TRBJ2-3,TGTGCCAGTAGTATAGGTGGCAGGCCGACAGATACGCAGTATTTT,CASSIGGRPTDTQYF
.,TRBV28,.,TRBJ1-2,TGTGCCAGCAGATATCAGGGAACGCGCCATGGCTACACCTTC,CASRYQGTRHGYTF
.,TRBV5-1,TRBD1,TRBJ1-1,TGCGCCAGCAGCTTGGCAGGGGGTGGGAGCACTGAAGCTTTCTTT,CASSLAGGGSTEAFF
once,TRBV29-1,.,TRBJ1-4,TGCAGCGTTGACGAGACGGGGGAAAATGAAAAACTGTTTTTT,CSVDETGENEKLFF
.,TRBV25-1,.,TRBJ2-7,TGTGCCAGCAGTGAATATAACGGGACGCCTCCCCTCACCTACGAGCAGTACTTC,CASSEYNGTPPLTYEQYF
.,TRBV7-9,.,TRBJ2-5,TGTGCCAGCAGCTTAGGTGTGGGGGGAGAGACCCAGTACTTC,CASSLGVGGETQYF
.,TRBV18,TRBD1,TRBJ1-1,TGTGCCAGCTCACCACCGGGACAGGGGTGGGTTTTCTTT,CASSPPGQGWVFF
once,TRBV5-1,TRBD1,TRBJ2-7,TGCGCCAGCAGCTTGGGGACCGGGACAGTCTCCTACGAGCAGTACTTC,CASSLGTGTVSYEQYF
.,TRBV6-4,TRBD1,TRBJ1-1,TGTGCCAGCAGTGATGTGGCAGGGGGCACTGAAGCTTTCTTT,CASSDVAGGTEAFF
.,TRBV6-5,.,TRBJ1-2,TGTGCCAGCAGTCCCCCTGGGGCAGGGTTCTATGGCTACACCTTC,CASSPPGAGFYGYTF
.,TRBV7-2,.,TRBJ1-1,TGTGCCAGCAGCTTAAGGATTAGGGAAGCTTTCTTT,CASSLRIREAFF
.,TRBV2,.,TRBJ1-6,TGTGCCAGCACGGGTACAGGACCCACAGGCAGGAGGAATTCACCCCTCCACTTT,CASTGTGPTGRRNSPLHF